Listed here are 9 T cell receptor beta chains from one sample, sequenced in a study of OX40 agonist ivuxolimab in advanced cancers. Using immunoSEQ multiplex PCR, the repertoire was profiled, and TCRdb retains in-frame clones only, with some absent. The data show about 90,000 clones, 85% to 90% seen once. Sequenced here: CD4+ or CD8+ T cells sorted from blood, sampled in a trial of the OX40 agonist ivuxolimab. The receptors were sampled from an adult with an advanced solid tumor such as melanoma, head and neck, liver or kidney cancer.

The V and J genes are TRBV6-1 and TRBJ2-1, with D uncertain. Trimming stripped 7 bases from V and 0 bases from J, with 7 bases between. The germline V gene has CDR1 MNHNS and CDR2 SASEGT. The CDR3 has 13 amino acids. The CDR3 DNA reads TGTGCCAGCACCCTGAGCTCCTACAATGAGCAGTTCTTC. It codes for CASTLSSYNEQFF.

The chain is built from TRBV28 and TRBJ1-5; tentative D call: TRBD1 (5 bases). The V and J ends lost 2 bases and 2 bases respectively, with 13 bases between them. Per the germline V gene, CDR1 is MDHEN and CDR2 is SYDVKM. The CDR3 sequence is 16 residues long. The DNA of the CDR3 is TGTGCCAGCAGTTTACCCTACGGGGGTCGCAATCAGCCCCAGCATTTT. Translated, it gives CASSLPYGGRNQPQHF. The full variable domain, with the rest looked up from reference TRBV28 and TRBJ1-5, is DVKVTQSSRYLVKRTGEKVFLECVQDMDHENMFWYRQDPGLGLRLIYFSYDVKMKEKGDIPEGYSVSREKKERFSLILESASTNQTSMYLCASSLPYGGRNQPQHFGDGTRLSIL.

This chain uses TRBV12-1 with TRBJ2-7; the table's D call, TRBD1, has no DNA check behind it. TRBV12-1 corresponds to a pseudogene. This CDR3 comprises 16 residues. The CDR3 protein is CASSLTWDSHVYEQYF. The CDR3 DNA reads TGTGCCAGCAGCTTGACTTGGGACAGCCACGTCTACGAGCAGTACTTC.

V is TRBV21-1 and J is TRBJ1-1; the table's D call, TRBD1, has no DNA check behind it. TRBV21-1 corresponds to a pseudogene. The CDR3 spans 12 residues. The DNA of the CDR3 is TGTGCCAGTTGGACAGGGAGGACTGAAGCTTTCTTT. Residues: CASWTGRTEAFF.

The genes are TRBV5-1 and TRBJ2-1, with a tentative D call TRBD2 (6 bases). From germline, CDR1 is SGHRS and CDR2 YFSETQ. Trimming left V 5 bases short and J 1 base short, with 16 bases between. The CDR3 extends over 16 amino acids. In DNA, the CDR3 is TGCGCCAGCAGAGCCTATAGCGGCCTTTCCTACAATGAGCAGTTCTTC. The encoded protein is CASRAYSGLSYNEQFF.

The chain couples TRBV11-2 to TRBJ2-6; tentatively, D is TRBD1 (6 bases). The CDR3 is 15 amino acids. The germline CDR1 and CDR2 sequences are SGHAT and FQNNGV. Trimming took off 3 bases at V and 2 bases at J, with 8 bases between the two ends. CDR3 nucleotides: TGTGCCAGCAGCTTCGGACAGACTGGGGCCAACGTCCTGACTTTC. Amino acids: CASSFGQTGANVLTF.

The DNA of the CDR3 is TGTGCCAGCAGCTTAGATGGGACTGACAGGGGCCCCTACGAGCAGTACTTC. Protein product: CASSLDGTDRGPYEQYF. The chain recombines TRBV11-2 with TRBJ2-7, with 8 bases aligning to TRBD1. V lost 0 bases, J lost 2 bases, and 9 bases stayed unmatched. The germline V gene has CDR1 SGHAT and CDR2 FQNNGV. The length of the CDR3 is 17 residues.

The V call is TRBV7-2, the J call TRBJ1-3, with D uncertain. The CDR3 consists of 15 residues. V was pared by 5 bases and J by 0 bases, with 11 bases between. CDR1 is SGHTA, CDR2 FQGNSA, per germline. The CDR3 nucleotides read TGTGCCAGCAGCGCAATAAAGGGCTCTGGAAACACCATATATTTT. Translation gives CASSAIKGSGNTIYF.

By share of the sample, this clone is medium-sized. The chain couples TRBV6-1 to TRBJ2-1; 9 positions agree with TRBD1. This CDR3 spans 15 amino acids. J lost 0 bases, V lost 7 bases, and 4 bases had no gene match. The germline V gene encodes CDR1 MNHNS and CDR2 SASEGT. CDR3 sequence (DNA): TGTGCCAGCACTGCGACAGGGGGCTCCTACAATGAGCAGTTCTTC. It encodes CASTATGGSYNEQFF.